Listed here are 28 T cell receptor beta chains from one sample, sequenced in a study of cytomegalovirus exposure and HLA in healthy donors. The PCR had 60 Vbeta and 13 Jbeta primers. Some clones are missing from TCRdb's copy, which holds only in-frame ones; the method was immunoSEQ multiplex PCR. Of some 200,000 clones detected, 70% to 80% appear once; the ten largest clones hold approximately 0.36%. The sample comprised PBMCs. The source is a male donor in good health and CMV-seropositive.

The V gene is TRBV7-2, the J gene TRBJ2-5; TRBD2 aligns across 9 bases. The CDR3 has 16 residues. Germline-derived CDR1 and CDR2 are SGHTA and FQGNSA. J was trimmed by 6 bases and V by 5 bases; bases with no gene match: 13. The DNA for the CDR3 is TGTGCCAGCAGCGCAGTCTCGCTAGCGGGGCAAAAGACCCAGTACTTC. Residues: CASSAVSLAGQKTQYF. Variable domain in full (rest from reference TRBV7-2 and TRBJ2-5): GAGVSQSPSNKVTEKGKDVELRCDPISGHTALYWYRQSLGQGLEFLIYFQGNSAPDKSGLPSDRFSAERTGGSVSTLTIQRTQQEDSAVYLCASSAVSLAGQKTQYFGPGTRLLVL.

The gene calls are TRBV27 and TRBJ2-7, with 10 bases lining up with TRBD2. CDR3 length equals 16 residues. The V gene's germline CDR1 is MNHEY and CDR2 SMNVEV (reference sequence). The ends lost 4 bases at V and 4 bases at J; junction bases unmatched: 10. The CDR3 sequence is CASSSPGASGSYEQYF. CDR3 bases: TGTGCCAGCAGTTCCCCCGGGGCTAGCGGGAGTTACGAGCAGTACTTC.

The rearrangement joins TRBV7-8 to TRBJ2-1, with 10 bases fitting TRBD2. Germline assignment: CDR1 SGHVS and CDR2 FQNEAQ. V lost 1 base, J lost 6 bases, and 3 bases stayed unmatched. This CDR3 region has 15 residues. The CDR3 DNA reads as TGTGCCAGCAGCTTAGAACTAGCGGGAACCAATGAGCAGTTCTTC. Protein product: CASSLELAGTNEQFF. The full variable domain, with the rest looked up from reference TRBV7-8 and TRBJ2-1, is GAGVSQSPRYKVAKRGQDVALRCDPISGHVSLFWYQQALGQGPEFLTYFQNEAQLDKSGLPSDRFFAERPEGSVSTLKIQRTQQEDSAVYLCASSLELAGTNEQFFGPGTRLTVL.

This chain joins TRBV21-1 and TRBJ2-7; TRBD2 is the table's D call, not checked against the DNA. TRBV21-1 is recorded as a pseudogene. CDR3 length: 15 residues. CDR3 residues: CASSKREWLPHEQYF. In nucleotides, the CDR3 is TGTGCCAGCAGCAAGAGGGAGTGGCTGCCCCACGAGCAGTACTTC.

This clone was detected only a few times. The rearrangement joins TRBV6-1 to TRBJ2-2; D unclear. There are 14 residues in the CDR3. The V gene's germline CDR1 is MNHNS and CDR2 SASEGT. V lost 7 bases to trimming and J lost 0 bases, with 9 bases between them. The CDR3, as DNA: TGTGCCAGCATTTCACTTACGAACACCGGGGAGCTGTTTTTT. Residues: CASISLTNTGELFF.

The chain employs TRBV11-2 and TRBJ2-5, with D perhaps matching TRBD1 (6 bases). The germline V gene encodes CDR1 SGHAT and CDR2 FQNNGV. The CDR3 is 15 residues long. The V end lost 5 bases, the J end lost 5 bases, and 18 bases lay between the germline ends. As DNA, the CDR3 is TGTGCCAGCAGCCCCCAGAGGGGGAGCTCGGAGACCCAGTACTTC. This sequence encodes CASSPQRGSSETQYF.

The chain is built from TRBV7-3 and TRBJ2-3; 7 bases map to TRBD1. Germline CDR1 reads SGHTA; CDR2 reads FQGTGA. The CDR3 is 14 amino acids. The ends lost 3 bases at V and 2 bases at J; junction bases unmatched: 2. In DNA, the CDR3 is TGTGCCAGCAGCTTGACAGGGACCACAGATACGCAGTATTTT. Translated, it gives CASSLTGTTDTQYF. Based on the CDR3 plus reference TRBV7-3 and TRBJ2-3, the full variable domain is GAGVSQTPSNKVTEKGKYVELRCDPISGHTALYWYRQSLGQGPEFLIYFQGTGAADDSGLPNDRFFAVRPEGSVSTLKIQRTERGDSAVYLCASSLTGTTDTQYFGPGTRLTVL.

The V call is TRBV9, the J call TRBJ2-3; D remains unclear. Germline-derived CDR1 and CDR2 are SGDLS and YYNGEE. This CDR3 has 14 amino acids. V lost 2 bases and J lost 0, with 7 bases in between. The CDR3 is CASSVVTSTDTQYF. CDR3 DNA sequence: TGTGCCAGCAGCGTGGTGACTAGCACAGATACGCAGTATTTT.

This clone was counted only a few times. The chain uses TRBV11-2 and TRBJ2-1, with 10 bases aligning to TRBD2. V lost 1 base, J lost 4 bases, and 7 bases stayed unmatched. There are 17 residues in the CDR3. Germline-derived CDR1 and CDR2 are SGHAT and FQNNGV. The CDR3 DNA reads as TGTGCCAGCAGCTTAGTAGCTACTAGCGGGGTGTACAATGAGCAGTTCTTC. It translates to CASSLVATSGVYNEQFF.

The chain carries TRBV7-6 and TRBJ2-5, with D possibly matching TRBD1 (6 bases). The end of the DNA aligns better with TRBJ2-7, so the J call may be wrong. The CDR3 is 15 amino acids. CDR1 SGHVS and CDR2 FNYEAQ come from the germline V gene. For the CDR3, the DNA is TGTGCCAGCACCAGGACAGCCCAAAGCTCCTACGAGCAGTACTTC. Its protein product is CASTRTAQSSYEQYF.

This chain links TRBV11-2 with TRBJ2-5; the D gene is possibly TRBD1 (7 bases). This CDR3 region has 16 residues. Trimming removed 0 bases from V and 6 bases from J, with 17 bases in between. The germline CDR1 and CDR2 sequences are SGHAT and FQNNGV. The CDR3 region has the DNA TGTGCCAGCAGCTTAGATCTCGGAGGGGGCGGGAAGACCCAGTACTTC. It encodes CASSLDLGGGGKTQYF.

The V call is TRBV9, the J call TRBJ1-4; TRBD1 aligns across 11 bases. Germline-derived CDR1 and CDR2 are SGDLS and YYNGEE. This CDR3 is built from 16 residues. With V trimmed by 0 bases and J by 7 bases, 5 bases remained unmatched. CDR3 protein: CASSVGGTGGGEKLFF. The DNA of the CDR3 is TGTGCCAGCAGCGTAGGGGGGACAGGGGGGGGTGAAAAACTGTTTTTT.

The table lists this clone with a few counts. This chain joins TRBV28 and TRBJ2-7, with 10 bases fitting TRBD2. This CDR3 contains 16 residues. After removal of 3 bases from V and 5 bases from J, the junction contained 10 bases not matched to a gene. From germline, CDR1 is MDHEN and CDR2 SYDVKM. The CDR3 nucleotides read TGTGCCAGCAGTTTGGGTGGGTCTAGCGGGAGAGACGAGCAGTACTTC. Translated, it gives CASSLGGSSGRDEQYF.

This chain joins TRBV18 and TRBJ2-3; 10 positions match TRBD2. The CDR3 loop spans 13 amino acids. Germline V CDR1 and CDR2: KGHSH, LQKENI. The J segment lost 11 bases and the V segment lost 4 bases, leaving 6 bases of the junction unmatched. The CDR3 bases are TGTGCCAGCTCACTTTCCGGGACTAGCGAGCAGTATTTT. This translates into CASSLSGTSEQYF.

V and J are TRBV19 and TRBJ1-3; D remains unclear. The CDR3 extends over 16 amino acids. In germline, CDR1 is LNHDA, CDR2 SQIVND (reference sequence). V gave up 7 bases and J gave up 0 bases, with 16 bases separating them. CDR3 nucleotides: TGTGCCAGTACGGGTTCCGCGGCGCCCTCTGGAAACACCATATATTTT. Its protein product is CASTGSAAPSGNTIYF.

As concerns this clone: One end of the junction is discordant with germline, which a read error may explain. The chain recombines TRBV7-3 with TRBJ2-7, with a possible D match to TRBD1 (5 bases). Germline assignment: CDR1 SGHTA and CDR2 FQGTGA. This CDR3 contains 13 residues. The CDR3 reads CAGSLTRRAEQYF. The CDR3 coding sequence is TGTGCCGGCAGCTTAACGCGCAGGGCCGAGCAGTACTTC.

This clone was seen only once. This chain's CDR3 is CASSLPGQTYNEQFF. In nucleotides, the CDR3 is TGTGCCAGCAGCCTGCCGGGACAGACCTACAATGAGCAGTTCTTC. The V gene is TRBV6-5, the J gene TRBJ2-1; 7 bases map to TRBD1. V lost 6 bases and J lost 2; bases outside the gene matches: 7. The CDR3 consists of 15 residues. CDR1 and CDR2 (germline): MNHEY, SVGAGI.

This clone was found once. The identical CDR3 is also encoded by other nucleotide sequences in the sample. The chain links TRBV5-4 to TRBJ2-4; TRBD1 matches 7 bases. Looked up from germline, CDR1 is SGHNT and CDR2 is YYREEE (reference sequence). The CDR3 covers 15 residues. V lost 0 bases to trimming and J lost 7 bases; unmatched junction nucleotides: 7. CDR3 DNA sequence: TGTGCCAGCAGCTTGGAGACAGGGCCGTGGAACATTCAGTACTTC. As protein: CASSLETGPWNIQYF.

The rearrangement uses TRBV7-9 and TRBJ1-4, with TRBD1 matching over 7 bases. V lost 5 bases, J lost 8 bases, and 8 bases stayed unmatched. The CDR3 loop spans 14 amino acids. Germline V gene sequence: CDR1 SEHNR, CDR2 FQNEAQ (reference sequence). CDR3 nucleotides: TGTGCCAGCAGCAACCACAGGGGTCGGGAAAAACTGTTTTTT. Its protein is CASSNHRGREKLFF.

The chain combines TRBV6-6 with TRBJ1-1; weak D call: TRBD1 (5 bases). The germline gives CDR1 MNHNY, CDR2 SVGAGI (reference sequence). The CDR3 extends over 15 amino acids. Trimming took off 7 bases at V and 0 bases at J, with 15 bases between the two ends. DNA of the CDR3: TGTGCCAGCATTCCCCGCGGGACGATGAACACTGAAGCTTTCTTT. It codes for CASIPRGTMNTEAFF.

The chain employs TRBV5-1 and TRBJ1-4, with D tentatively TRBD1 (6 bases). This CDR3 has 15 amino acids. Germline V gives CDR1 SGHRS, CDR2 YFSETQ. Trimming pared 2 bases from V and 4 bases from J, leaving 12 bases between. CDR3 sequence reads: CASSLGGTYNEKLFF. The CDR3 DNA sequence: TGCGCCAGCAGCTTAGGGGGAACTTATAATGAAAAACTGTTTTTT.

This clone was observed once. The chain recombines TRBV7-3 with TRBJ2-3, with 8 bases that match TRBD2. The CDR3 totals 15 residues. Germline loops: CDR1 SGHTA, CDR2 FQGTGA. V trimming: 3 bases; J trimming: 2 bases; junction bases outside the gene matches: 4. Written as DNA, the CDR3 is TGTGCCAGCAGCTTCGGCGGGAGGCCCACAGATACGCAGTATTTT. Translated, it gives CASSFGGRPTDTQYF.

The chain combines TRBV4-1 with TRBJ2-7, with a weak D call TRBD2 (6 bases). CDR3 length equals 16 residues. The V end was cut by 1 base, the J end by 0 bases, with 13 bases between. Germline CDR1 reads MGHRA; CDR2 reads YSYEKL. CDR3 residues: CASSQVHGGNSYEQYF. In DNA form, the CDR3 reads TGCGCCAGCAGCCAAGTACACGGCGGGAACTCCTACGAGCAGTACTTC.

The chain combines TRBV10-3 with TRBJ1-5, with TRBD1 as a possible D gene (6 bases). With 10 bases removed from V and 4 bases from J, the gap between germline ends came to 17 bases. Germline-derived CDR1 and CDR2 are ENHRY and SYGVKD. CDR3 length: 14 amino acids. CDR3 sequence reads: CATKELTGNQPQHF. The DNA for the CDR3 is TGTGCCACCAAAGAGCTCACAGGGAATCAGCCCCAGCATTTT.

V gene TRBV4-1 combines with J gene TRBJ2-5; 9 bases are shared with TRBD2. Germline trimming cut 4 bases from V and 3 bases from J; bases unmatched to any gene: 6. Germline values: CDR1 MGHRA, CDR2 YSYEKL. There are 15 residues in the CDR3. This CDR3 reads CASSPIAGVEETQYF. Written as DNA, the CDR3 is TGCGCCAGCAGCCCAATAGCGGGAGTTGAAGAGACCCAGTACTTC.

This clone was seen a handful of times. The gene calls are TRBV7-2 and TRBJ1-2; unclear D gene. The CDR3 is 12 amino acids. The ends were cut back, 3 bases at V and 2 bases at J, with 4 bases in the middle. Per the germline V gene, CDR1 is SGHTA and CDR2 is FQGNSA. This chain's CDR3 is CASSFRNYGYTF. The CDR3 nucleotides are TGTGCCAGCAGCTTCAGGAACTATGGCTACACCTTC.

This chain connects TRBV7-2 to TRBJ2-7, with D unclear. This CDR3 spans 15 amino acids. Germline CDR1 SGHTA, CDR2 FQGNSA. The V end was cut by 1 base, the J end by 6 bases, with 16 bases between. Here the CDR3 DNA reads TGTGCCAGCAGCTTAGGAGCAGCGCTTATAGGCGAGCAGTACTTC. Amino acid sequence: CASSLGAALIGEQYF.

The chain joins TRBV7-2 to TRBJ2-3, with a weak D call TRBD2 (5 bases). With 3 bases removed from V and 2 bases from J, the gap between germline ends came to 9 bases. The CDR3 length is 14 residues. Germline CDR1 is SGHTA and CDR2 is FQGNSA. CDR3 in amino acids: CASSFGGFTDTQYF. The CDR3 DNA reads TGTGCCAGCAGCTTTGGAGGATTCACAGATACGCAGTATTTT. The full variable domain, completed using reference TRBV7-2 and TRBJ2-3, is GAGVSQSPSNKVTEKGKDVELRCDPISGHTALYWYRQSLGQGLEFLIYFQGNSAPDKSGLPSDRFSAERTGGSVSTLTIQRTQQEDSAVYLCASSFGGFTDTQYFGPGTRLTVL.